One T cell receptor beta chain is described in this entry. Which antigen it targets is not known. There are no base qualities to consult, and no much larger clone falls within one base. This sample was taken from a study of T cells after somatic rescue of genetic block (TCRdb year 2020). In the study overall: The study assessed how robust, over the long term, a T-cell system was when the system had developed through somatic rescue of a genetic block in T-cell development.

The library was obtained by the immunoSEQ multiplex PCR assay. The clones in this table, taken by TCRdb from immuneACCESS, are in-frame only. Not every clone is retained; where verified, under half of the shortfall comes from an unresolved V gene, and the cause of the rest is unknown. The sample table holds some 7,000 clones, of which over 70% were seen once. Under 30% of the sample lies in the top ten. Deletion took 0 bases off V and 7 bases off J, with a span of 24 bases between the germline ends. The CDR3 numbers 19 residues from cysteine through phenylalanine. Just CDR3 DNA is preserved here, 57 bases in frame from base 1. CDR1 and CDR2 are drawn from the germline V gene: LGHNA, YSLEER.

The chain was built from TRBV4-3 and TRBJ2-2, with TRBD1 perhaps the D gene, on 6 matching bases. The receptor was isolated from a boy aged 5-17 years. Sequencing input: peripheral blood mononuclear cells (PBMCs). This receptor carries the CDR3 CASSQDPHSGHLIGGELFF. The sequenced DNA is TGCGCCAGCAGCCAAGACCCCCATTCGGGACACCTGATAGGCGGGGAGCTGTTTTTT.